Each of the 5 T cell receptor beta chains below was sequenced from the same sample in a study of CD8 T cells in Susac syndrome. A quantity of about 0.45 to 1 ug RNA underwent reverse transcription using random hexamers. Each CDR3 protein is one row after TCRdb ran MiXCR on the immunoSEQ multiplex PCR reads. The sample includes approximately 230,000 distinct CDR3 sequences, around 93% of them seen just once. Sequencing used CD4+ T cells from PBMCs. The receptors were gathered from a human donor with multiple sclerosis.

The chain joins TRBV7-9 to TRBJ2-2; D is perhaps TRBD2 (5 bases). The V gene's germline CDR1 is SEHNR and CDR2 FQNEAQ (reference sequence). The CDR3 runs to 15 residues. V lost 8 bases and J 0 bases, leaving 13 bases between the germline ends. The CDR3 protein is CASVTRASNTGELFF. CDR3 coding DNA: TGTGCCAGCGTCACGAGGGCCTCGAACACCGGGGAGCTGTTTTTT.

V is TRBV28 and J is TRBJ2-6; D unresolved. The CDR3 length is 15 residues. V lost 6 bases, J lost 0 bases, and 9 bases lay in between. Germline loops: CDR1 MDHEN, CDR2 SYDVKM. The CDR3 is CASSHGDSGANVLTF. For the CDR3, the DNA is TGTGCCAGCAGCCATGGGGACTCTGGGGCCAACGTCCTGACTTTC.

The chain couples TRBV3-1 to TRBJ2-3, with D maybe TRBD2 (7 bases). The CDR3 consists of 16 residues. Germline assignment: CDR1 LGHDT and CDR2 YNNKEL (reference sequence). Trimming stripped 1 base from V and 2 bases from J, with 13 bases between. The CDR3 DNA reads as TGTGCCAGCAGCCAAGGGGGGGGCCTTCTCACAGATACGCAGTATTTT. It is translated as CASSQGGGLLTDTQYF.

The chain is built from TRBV10-2 and TRBJ2-1, with D maybe TRBD2 (5 bases). The CDR3 extends over 16 amino acids. Germline CDR1 WSHSY, CDR2 SAAADI. The V end lost 3 bases, the J end lost 4 bases, and 16 bases lay between the germline ends. The CDR3 here is CASSDTAARVYNEQFF. Here the CDR3 DNA reads TGCGCCAGCAGTGATACAGCGGCAAGGGTGTACAATGAGCAGTTCTTC.

This chain uses TRBV6-5 with TRBJ1-6; 11 nucleotides line up with TRBD1. Germline assignment: CDR1 MNHEY and CDR2 SVGAGI. Trimming took 4 bases from V and 12 from J; bases not matched to a gene: 8. This CDR3 has 15 residues. CDR3 protein: CASSSGQGDRGPLHF. The DNA for the CDR3 is TGTGCCAGCAGTTCGGGACAGGGGGATCGAGGACCCCTCCACTTT.